This T cell receptor (beta chain) was identified in a study of patients and donors after allogeneic stem cell transplantation. TCRdb called the RT-PCR reads again in MiXCR, with one record for every CDR3 protein. The sample has 150,000 to 200,000 distinct CDR3 sequences, 30% seen once. With 3 bases removed from V and 0 bases from J, the gap between germline ends came to 9 bases. The CDR3 is 16 amino acids. Per the germline V gene, CDR1 is SGHTA and CDR2 is FQGNSA. The genes are TRBV7-2 and TRBJ2-6; D gene uncertain. Sequenced: blood, either unsorted or a sorted T cell fraction (not recorded which). This clonotype was sampled from a human donor who was either an allogeneic HSCT recipient or a stem cell or donor lymphocyte infusion donor (not recorded which). It is not recorded whose cells these are; they may come from a transplant donor. CDR3 sequence (DNA): TGTGCCAGCAGCTTTGGGTCTCACTCTGGGGCCAACGTCCTGACTTTC. It codes for CASSFGSHSGANVLTF.